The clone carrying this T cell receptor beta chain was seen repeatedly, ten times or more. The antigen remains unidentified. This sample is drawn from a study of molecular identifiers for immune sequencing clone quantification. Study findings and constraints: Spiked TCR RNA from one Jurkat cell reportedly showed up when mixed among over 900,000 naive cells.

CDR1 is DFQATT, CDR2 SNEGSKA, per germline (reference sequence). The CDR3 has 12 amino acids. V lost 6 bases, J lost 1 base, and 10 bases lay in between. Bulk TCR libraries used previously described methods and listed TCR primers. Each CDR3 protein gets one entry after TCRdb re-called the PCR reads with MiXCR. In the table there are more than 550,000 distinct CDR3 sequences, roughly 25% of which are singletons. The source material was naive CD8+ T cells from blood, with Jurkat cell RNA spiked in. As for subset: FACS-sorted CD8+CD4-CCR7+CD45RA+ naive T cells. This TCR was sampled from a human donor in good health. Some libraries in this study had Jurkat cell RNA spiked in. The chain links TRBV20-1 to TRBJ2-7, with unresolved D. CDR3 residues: CSAPDRSYEQYF. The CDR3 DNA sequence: TGCAGTGCCCCCGACCGGTCCTACGAGCAGTACTTC.